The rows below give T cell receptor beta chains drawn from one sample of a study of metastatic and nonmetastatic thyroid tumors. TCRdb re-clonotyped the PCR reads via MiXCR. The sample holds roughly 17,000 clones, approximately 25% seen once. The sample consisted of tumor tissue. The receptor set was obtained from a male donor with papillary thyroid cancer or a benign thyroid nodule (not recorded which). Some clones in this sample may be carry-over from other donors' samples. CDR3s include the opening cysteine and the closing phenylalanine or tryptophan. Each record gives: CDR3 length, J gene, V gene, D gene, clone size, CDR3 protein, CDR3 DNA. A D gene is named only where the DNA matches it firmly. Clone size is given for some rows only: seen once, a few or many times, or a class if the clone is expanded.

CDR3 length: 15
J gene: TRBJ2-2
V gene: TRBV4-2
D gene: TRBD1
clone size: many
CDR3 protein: CASSHGQGATGELFF
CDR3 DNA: TGTGCCAGCAGCCATGGACAGGGCGCCACCGGGGAGCTGTTTTTT

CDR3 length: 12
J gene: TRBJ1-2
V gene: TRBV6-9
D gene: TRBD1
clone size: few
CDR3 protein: CASSWTGGGYTF
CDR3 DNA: TGTGCCAGCAGTTGGACAGGGGGAGGCTACACCTTC

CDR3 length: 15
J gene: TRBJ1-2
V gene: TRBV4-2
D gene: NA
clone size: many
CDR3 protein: CASSQDGWGNYGYTF
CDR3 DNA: TGTGCCAGCAGCCAAGATGGATGGGGGAACTATGGCTACACCTTC

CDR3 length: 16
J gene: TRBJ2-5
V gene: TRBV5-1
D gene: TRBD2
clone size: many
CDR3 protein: CASSVTGTSAQETQYF
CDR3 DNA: TGCGCCAGCAGCGTCACCGGGACTAGCGCCCAAGAGACCCAGTACTTC

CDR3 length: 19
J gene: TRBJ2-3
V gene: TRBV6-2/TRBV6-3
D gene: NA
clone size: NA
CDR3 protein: CASSRLQGVMSLATDTQYF
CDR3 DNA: TGTGCCAGCAGTCGTCTACAGGGCGTGATGTCTTTGGCCACAGACACGCAGTATTTT

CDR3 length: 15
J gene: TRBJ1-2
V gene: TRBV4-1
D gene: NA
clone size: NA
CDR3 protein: CASSRVSGVSYGYTF
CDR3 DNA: TGCGCCAGCAGTCGAGTATCTGGGGTTTCATATGGCTACACCTTC

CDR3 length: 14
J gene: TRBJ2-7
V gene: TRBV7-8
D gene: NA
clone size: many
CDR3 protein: CASSFGIYRNEQYF
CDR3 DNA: TGTGCCAGCAGCTTCGGGATCTACAGGAACGAGCAGTACTTC

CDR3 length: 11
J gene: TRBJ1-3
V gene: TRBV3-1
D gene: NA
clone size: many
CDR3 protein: CASSGGNTIYF
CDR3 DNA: TGTGCCAGCAGCGGTGGAAACACCATATATTTT

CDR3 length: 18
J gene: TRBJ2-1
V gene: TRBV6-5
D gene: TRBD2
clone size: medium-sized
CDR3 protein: CASSPQDILAGPDNEQFF
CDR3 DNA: TGTGCCAGCAGCCCTCAAGACATACTAGCGGGACCCGACAATGAGCAGTTCTTC

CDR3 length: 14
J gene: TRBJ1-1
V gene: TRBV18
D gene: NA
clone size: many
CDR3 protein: CASSPGRGGTEAFF
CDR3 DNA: TGTGCCAGCTCACCCGGAAGGGGCGGAACTGAAGCTTTCTTT

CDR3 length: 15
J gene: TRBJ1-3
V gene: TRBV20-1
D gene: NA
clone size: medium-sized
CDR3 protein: CSARARRWSGNTIYF
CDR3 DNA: TGCAGTGCTAGGGCCCGGCGGTGGTCTGGAAACACCATATATTTT

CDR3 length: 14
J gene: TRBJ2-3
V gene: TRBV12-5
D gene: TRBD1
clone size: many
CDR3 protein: CASGPGQGTDTQYF
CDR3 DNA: TGTGCTAGTGGGCCGGGACAGGGCACAGATACGCAGTATTTT

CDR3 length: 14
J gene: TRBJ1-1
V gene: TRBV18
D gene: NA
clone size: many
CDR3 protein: CASSPGRGGTEAFF
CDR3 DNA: TGTGCCAGCTCACCGGGCAGGGGAGGTACTGAAGCTTTCTTT

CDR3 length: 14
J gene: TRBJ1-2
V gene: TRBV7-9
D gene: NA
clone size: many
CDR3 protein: CASSSQVPDYGYTF
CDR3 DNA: TGTGCCAGCAGCTCCCAAGTTCCAGACTATGGCTACACCTTC

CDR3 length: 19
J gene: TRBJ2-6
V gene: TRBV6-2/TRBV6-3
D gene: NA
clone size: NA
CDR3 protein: CASSYTSSSYISGANVLTF
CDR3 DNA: TGTGCCAGCAGTTACACGAGTAGTAGTTACATCTCTGGGGCCAACGTCCTGACTTTC

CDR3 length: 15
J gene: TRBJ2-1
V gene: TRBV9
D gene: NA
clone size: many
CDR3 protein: CASSVGGRKYNEQFF
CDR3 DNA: TGTGCCAGCAGCGTAGGGGGGCGGAAATACAATGAGCAGTTCTTC

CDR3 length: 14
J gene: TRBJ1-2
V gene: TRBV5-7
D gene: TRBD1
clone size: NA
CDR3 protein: CASSLAGGNYGYTF
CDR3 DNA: TGTGCCAGCAGCTTGGCAGGGGGTAACTATGGCTACACCTTC

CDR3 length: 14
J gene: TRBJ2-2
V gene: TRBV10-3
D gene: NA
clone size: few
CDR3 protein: CAISDSARGGELFF
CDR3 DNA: TGTGCCATCAGTGACTCTGCAAGAGGCGGGGAGCTGTTTTTT

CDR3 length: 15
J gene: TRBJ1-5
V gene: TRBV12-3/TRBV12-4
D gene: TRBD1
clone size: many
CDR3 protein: CASSFDRGIDQPQHF
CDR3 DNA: TGTGCCAGCAGTTTCGACAGGGGGATCGATCAGCCCCAGCATTTT

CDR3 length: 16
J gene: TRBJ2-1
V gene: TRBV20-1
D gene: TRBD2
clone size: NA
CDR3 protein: CSAQTGLAGSFGEQFF
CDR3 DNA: TGCAGTGCTCAAACCGGACTAGCGGGGTCCTTTGGAGAGCAGTTCTTC

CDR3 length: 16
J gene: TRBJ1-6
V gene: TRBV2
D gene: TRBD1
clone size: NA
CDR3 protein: CASREGQGAQGSPLNF
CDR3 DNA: TGTGCCAGCAGGGAGGGACAGGGGGCTCAAGGTTCACCCCTCAACTTT